The clone carrying this T cell receptor (beta chain) has only a few counts. Authors' analysis steps: Using reference gene primer amplification, nucleated cell counts were estimated. Clones were sequenced by immunoSEQ multiplex PCR, and TCRdb holds only the in-frame ones, with some missing. V and J calls and clone size are given by that table; D and trimming were obtained from the DNA. The sample has around 92,000 clones, about 74% seen once. V lost 4 bases to trimming and J lost 6 bases; unmatched junction nucleotides: 10. The CDR3 totals 14 residues. From germline, CDR1 is SGHRS and CDR2 YFSETQ. This sample is drawn from a study of blood T cell repertoires in COVID-19. Across the study: The cDNA or gDNA used as material had been derived from T cells, B-cell-depleted T cells, or PBMCs.

Patients at the Seattle site were enrolled during active infection and followed longitudinally. The specimen sequenced was peripheral blood. This TCR came from a man in his sixties or seventies with COVID-19, enrolled during active disease. This rearrangement joins TRBV5-1 to TRBJ2-7, with 7 bases fitting TRBD1. CDR3 sequence reads: CASSPETGVSEQYF. The CDR3 DNA reads TGCGCCAGCAGCCCGGAAACAGGGGTGAGCGAGCAGTACTTC.